The next 9 T cell receptor beta chains were all read from a single sample in a study of blood T cell repertoires in COVID-19. Profiling relied on immunoSEQ multiplex PCR, and the TCRdb table lists in-frame clones only, not all of them. The profile shows 150,000 or so clones, around 86% of them singletons. The sequenced sample was peripheral blood. All receptors come from a man aged 55 to 70 with COVID-19, enrolled during active disease.

The chain has TRBV9 and TRBJ2-7, with 12 bases aligning to TRBD2. Germline lookup yields CDR1 SGDLS and CDR2 YYNGEE. The junction had 1 base not matched to a gene; V was cut back by 3 bases and J by 3 bases. The CDR3 extends over 14 amino acids. In DNA form, the CDR3 reads TGTGCCAGCAGCGGGGGACTAGCGGGCTACGAGCAGTACTTC. Translating it yields CASSGGLAGYEQYF.

This chain uses TRBV30 with TRBJ1-2, with D hard to call. Germline values: CDR1 GTSNPN, CDR2 SVGIG (reference sequence). The CDR3 spans 12 residues. The V and J ends lost 1 base and 8 bases respectively, with 11 bases between them. DNA of the CDR3: TGTGCCTGGAGTGCCGAGGCGGGAGGCTACACCTTC. Translating it yields CAWSAEAGGYTF.

V usage is TRBV29-1 and J usage is TRBJ1-1, with D possibly matching TRBD1 (5 bases). The V gene's germline CDR1 is SQVTM and CDR2 ANQGSEA. This CDR3 has 13 amino acids. The V and J ends lost 8 bases and 4 bases respectively, with 17 bases between them. The CDR3 bases are TGCAGCTCACAACCCCAGGGCCCCACTGAAGCTTTCTTT. Protein product: CSSQPQGPTEAFF.

The chain links TRBV11-2 to TRBJ1-4; D ambiguous. Per germline, CDR1 SGHAT and CDR2 FQNNGV. This CDR3 contains 14 residues. V lost 3 bases, J lost 2 bases, and 7 bases lay in between. CDR3 sequence (DNA): TGTGCCAGCAGCTTCGAACAGACTAATGAAAAACTGTTTTTT. Translated: CASSFEQTNEKLFF.

V is TRBV9 and J is TRBJ2-3; TRBD2 matches at 7 bases. With V trimmed by 1 base and J by 1 base, 3 bases remained unmatched. Germline values: CDR1 SGDLS, CDR2 YYNGEE. This CDR3 region has 15 residues. The CDR3: CASSVRRGGTDTQYF. The CDR3 DNA is TGTGCCAGCAGCGTACGTCGGGGGGGCACAGATACGCAGTATTTT. The full variable domain, rest sourced from reference TRBV9 and TRBJ2-3, is DSGVTQTPKHLITATGQRVTLRCSPRSGDLSVYWYQQSLDQGLQFLIQYYNGEERAKGNILERFSAQQFPDLHSELNLSSLELGDSALYFCASSVRRGGTDTQYFGPGTRLTVL.

This clone was seen just once. CDR3 in amino acids: CASNGDRWYATDTQYF. The CDR3 nucleotides are TGTGCCAGCAATGGGGACAGGTGGTACGCCACAGATACGCAGTATTTT. The chain couples TRBV7-9 to TRBJ2-3, with TRBD1 identical over 8 bases. The junction had 11 bases not matched to a gene; V was cut back by 7 bases and J by 2 bases. This CDR3 has 16 amino acids. Per germline, CDR1 SEHNR and CDR2 FQNEAQ (reference sequence).

In its sample, this clone was seen a few times. The V and J genes are TRBV25-1 and TRBJ1-1; possible D gene TRBD1, 5 bases. Germline V lookup: CDR1 MGHDK, CDR2 SYGVNS. This CDR3 is 14 amino acids long. Trimming removed 4 bases at V and 3 bases at J, with 12 bases between. CDR3 sequence (DNA): TGTGCCAGCAGTGTCGCAGGGATCGACACTGAAGCTTTCTTT. This codes for CASSVAGIDTEAFF.

This sequence joins TRBV3-1 (or the pseudogene TRBV3-2) and TRBJ1-2; 9 bases line up with TRBD1. This CDR3 spans 16 amino acids. Germline lookup yields CDR1 LGHDT and CDR2 YNNKEL (reference sequence). V shed 0 bases, J shed 6 bases, and the junction held 8 bases outside the gene matches. The DNA of the CDR3 is TGTGCCAGCAGCCAAGAGGGGACAGGGTATAGGGATGGCTACACCTTC. This encodes CASSQEGTGYRDGYTF.

The chain carries TRBV4-3 and TRBJ2-2; 8 bases fit TRBD2. V lost 3 bases, J lost 6 bases, and 6 bases stayed unmatched. The CDR3 covers 15 residues. The germline V gene has CDR1 LGHNA and CDR2 YSLEER. Written as DNA, the CDR3 is TGCGCCAGCAGCCAGAACCGACTAGCGTCCGGGGAGCTGTTTTTT. Its translation: CASSQNRLASGELFF.